The next 9 T cell receptor beta chains were all read from a single sample in a study of blood T cells in healthy people across ages. Next came a second PCR, run for about 7 to 12 cycles, which used a sample-barcoded 5' primer along with a J-beta primer mix. MiXCR, run by TCRdb on the 5' RACE reads, gives a single entry per CDR3 protein. There are hundreds of thousands of distinct CDR3 sequences in the sample; more than 45% occur only once, and roughly 14% lies in the top ten. The sequencing input was blood. The receptors were gathered from a woman older than 75 in good health.

About this clonotype: A much larger clonotype is one base distant, so this may be a read error. The genes are TRBV20-1 and TRBJ2-1; weak D call: TRBD2 (6 bases). The CDR3 sequence is 12 residues long. Per germline, CDR1 DFQATT and CDR2 SNEGSKA (reference sequence). The V end was cut by 4 bases, the J end by 13 bases, with 17 bases between. CDR3 sequence: CSAKDYQETQFF. Written as DNA, the CDR3 is TGCAGTGCTAAGGACTACCAAGAGACCCAGTTCTTC.

The chain uses TRBV21-1 and TRBJ1-2. TRBV21-1 is designated a pseudogene. The CDR3 length is 13 residues. Here the CDR3 DNA reads TGTGCCATAAGGCCTTATCTCTACTATGGCTACACCTTC. This codes for CAIRPYLYYGYTF.

This clonotype was counted many times. This rearrangement joins TRBV25-1 to TRBJ2-1, with 8 positions matching TRBD2. The CDR3 consists of 15 residues. J was trimmed by 8 bases and V by 4 bases; bases with no gene match: 10. Per the germline V gene, CDR1 is MGHDK and CDR2 is SYGVNS. This CDR3 reads CASSGDSSGSYEQFF. CDR3 bases: TGTGCCAGCAGTGGAGATTCAAGCGGGAGCTATGAGCAGTTCTTC.

In its sample, this clonotype was seen many times. The junction departs from the called germline gene at one end, perhaps through a read error. J is TRBJ1-1 and V is TRBV5-4; 7 nucleotides match TRBD1. Germline CDR1 and CDR2: SGHNT and YYREEE (reference sequence). The CDR3 is made up of 14 amino acids. CDR3: CATSLGQMNTEAFF. In nucleotides, the CDR3 is TGTGCCACCAGCTTGGGACAGATGAACACTGAAGCTTTCTTT.

This clonotype was seen many times. The V gene is TRBV12-3 or TRBV12-4, the J gene TRBJ2-3; 12 bases fit TRBD1. The CDR3 consists of 15 residues. With 6 bases clipped from V and 5 bases from J, the junction kept 6 bases outside the gene matches. CDR3 DNA: TGTGCCAGCAGGCCCGGGACAGGGGGCGTAGATACGCAGTATTTT. As protein: CASRPGTGGVDTQYF.

This chain joins TRBV5-1 and TRBJ2-5, with a tentative D call TRBD1 (6 bases). The CDR3 is 14 residues long. Per the germline V gene, CDR1 is SGHRS and CDR2 is YFSETQ. Trimming cost V 6 bases and J 4 bases, with 16 bases left between them. This CDR3 reads CASNYTGTRETQYF. The CDR3 region has the DNA TGCGCCAGCAACTACACAGGGACAAGAGAGACCCAGTACTTC.

This clonotype came up a few times. The V and J genes are TRBV21-1 and TRBJ1-4. TRBV21-1 is deemed a pseudogene. CDR3 length equals 16 residues. Here the CDR3 DNA reads TGTGCCAGCAGCAAAGAAGTGAGGGTGGCCGATGAAAAACTGTTTTTT. Protein product: CASSKEVRVADEKLFF.

V is TRBV20-1 and J is TRBJ1-1; D not resolved. Between the trimmed V and J ends, which lost 4 bases and 0 bases, there was a span of 9 bases. The CDR3 has 13 amino acids. The germline V gene has CDR1 DFQATT and CDR2 SNEGSKA (reference sequence). The CDR3 DNA is TGCAGTGCTACCAGCGCCTTGAACACTGAAGCTTTCTTT. Translating it yields CSATSALNTEAFF.

This clonotype turned up a few times. V usage is TRBV7-2 and J usage is TRBJ1-4; D gene ambiguous. CDR1 and CDR2 (germline): SGHTA, FQGNSA. The CDR3 has 14 amino acids. The V and J ends lost 0 bases and 5 bases respectively, with 7 bases between them. This CDR3 is CASSLAVVNEKLFF. The CDR3 DNA reads as TGTGCCAGCAGCTTAGCCGTGGTCAATGAAAAACTGTTTTTT.